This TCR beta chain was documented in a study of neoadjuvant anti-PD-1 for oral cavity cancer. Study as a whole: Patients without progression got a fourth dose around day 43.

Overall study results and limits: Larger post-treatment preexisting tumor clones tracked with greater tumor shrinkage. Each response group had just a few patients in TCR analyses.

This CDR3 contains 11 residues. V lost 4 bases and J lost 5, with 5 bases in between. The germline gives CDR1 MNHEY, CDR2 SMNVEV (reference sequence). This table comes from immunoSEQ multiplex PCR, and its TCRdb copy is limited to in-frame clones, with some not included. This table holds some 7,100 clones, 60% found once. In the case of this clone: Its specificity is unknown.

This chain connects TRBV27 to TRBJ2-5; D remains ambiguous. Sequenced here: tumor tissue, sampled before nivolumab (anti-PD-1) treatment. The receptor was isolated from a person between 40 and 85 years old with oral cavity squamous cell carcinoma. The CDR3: CASSYMETQYF. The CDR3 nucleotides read TGTGCCAGCAGTTACATGGAGACCCAGTACTTC.